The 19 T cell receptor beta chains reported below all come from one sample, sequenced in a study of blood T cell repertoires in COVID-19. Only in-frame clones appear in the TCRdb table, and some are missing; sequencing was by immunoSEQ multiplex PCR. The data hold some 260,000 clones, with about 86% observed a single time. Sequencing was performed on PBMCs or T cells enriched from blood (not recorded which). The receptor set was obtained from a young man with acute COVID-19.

CDR3 sequence (DNA): TGTGCCAGCAGTGCGATACAGGGACCGAATGAAAAACTGTTTTTT. This sequence encodes CASSAIQGPNEKLFF. The V and J genes are TRBV25-1 and TRBJ1-4, with D possibly matching TRBD1 (6 bases). The V end was cut by 4 bases, the J end by 5 bases, with 14 bases between. CDR1 is MGHDK and CDR2 is SYGVNS in the germline V gene. The CDR3 runs 15 residues.

The CDR3 reads CASSLPRGQETQYF. The DNA of the CDR3 is TGTGCCAGCAGCTTACCGCGGGGCCAAGAGACCCAGTACTTC. The chain recombines TRBV5-5 with TRBJ2-5, with TRBD2 as a possible D gene (6 bases). V was shortened by 2 bases and J by 1 base, with 9 bases between the two germline ends. The germline gives CDR1 SGHKS, CDR2 YYEKEE (reference sequence). The CDR3 extends over 14 amino acids.

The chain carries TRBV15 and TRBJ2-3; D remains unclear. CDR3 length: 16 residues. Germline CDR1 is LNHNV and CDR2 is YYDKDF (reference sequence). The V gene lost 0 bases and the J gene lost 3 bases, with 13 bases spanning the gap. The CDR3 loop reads CATSRESQALTDTQYF. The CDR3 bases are TGTGCCACCAGCAGAGAATCCCAAGCTTTAACAGATACGCAGTATTTT.

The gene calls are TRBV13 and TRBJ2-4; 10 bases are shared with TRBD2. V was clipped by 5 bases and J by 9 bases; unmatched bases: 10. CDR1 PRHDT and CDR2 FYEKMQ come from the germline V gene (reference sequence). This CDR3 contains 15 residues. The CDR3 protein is CASSAGLAVFGIQYF. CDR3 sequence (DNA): TGTGCCAGCAGCGCCGGACTAGCGGTTTTTGGCATTCAGTACTTC.

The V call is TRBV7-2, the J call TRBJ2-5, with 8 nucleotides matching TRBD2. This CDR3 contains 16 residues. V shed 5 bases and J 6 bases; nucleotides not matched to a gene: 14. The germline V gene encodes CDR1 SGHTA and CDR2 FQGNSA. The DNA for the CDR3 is TGTGCCAGCAGCGGGGCCGGTGCGGGGGGAGGCCAGACCCAGTACTTC. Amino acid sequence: CASSGAGAGGGQTQYF.

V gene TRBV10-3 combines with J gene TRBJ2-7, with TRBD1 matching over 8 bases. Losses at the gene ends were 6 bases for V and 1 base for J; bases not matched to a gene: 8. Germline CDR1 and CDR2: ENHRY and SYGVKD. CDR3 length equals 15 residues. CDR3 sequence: CAISHGQGISYEQYV. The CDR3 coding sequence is TGTGCCATCAGCCATGGACAGGGTATATCCTACGAGCAGTACGTC.

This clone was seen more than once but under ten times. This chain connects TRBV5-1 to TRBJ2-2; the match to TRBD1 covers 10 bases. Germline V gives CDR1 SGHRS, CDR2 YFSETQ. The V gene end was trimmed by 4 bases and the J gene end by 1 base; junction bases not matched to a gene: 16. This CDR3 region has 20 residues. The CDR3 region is CASSPTLLGRDRGNTGELFF. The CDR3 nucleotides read TGCGCCAGCAGCCCGACACTCTTGGGCCGGGACAGGGGGAACACCGGGGAGCTGTTTTTT.

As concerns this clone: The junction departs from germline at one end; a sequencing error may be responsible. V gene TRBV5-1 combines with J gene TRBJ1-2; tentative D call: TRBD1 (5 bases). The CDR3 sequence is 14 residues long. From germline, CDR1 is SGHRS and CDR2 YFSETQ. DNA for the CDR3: TGTGCCAGCAGCTTGGAGGGGAAAAACTATGGCTACACCTTC. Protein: CASSLEGKNYGYTF.

The DNA for the CDR3 is TGTGCCAGCAGCTTAGTAGCGCCCAATGAGCAGTTCTTC. Translating it yields CASSLVAPNEQFF. The genes are TRBV7-9 and TRBJ2-1; possible D gene TRBD2, 5 bases. Germline CDR1 and CDR2: SEHNR and FQNEAQ (reference sequence). The CDR3 extends over 13 amino acids. Trimming removed 1 base at V and 6 bases at J, with 7 bases between.

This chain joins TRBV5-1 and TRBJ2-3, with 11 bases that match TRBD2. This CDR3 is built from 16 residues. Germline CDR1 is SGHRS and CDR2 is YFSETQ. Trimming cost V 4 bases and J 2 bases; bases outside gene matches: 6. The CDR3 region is CASSPRLAGSTDTQYF. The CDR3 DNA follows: TGCGCCAGCAGCCCCCGACTAGCGGGGTCCACAGATACGCAGTATTTT.

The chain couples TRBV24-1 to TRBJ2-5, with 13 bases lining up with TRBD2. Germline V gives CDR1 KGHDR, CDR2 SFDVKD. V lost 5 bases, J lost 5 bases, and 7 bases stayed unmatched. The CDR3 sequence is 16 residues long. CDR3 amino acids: CATSAEGLAGSETQYF. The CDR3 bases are TGTGCCACCAGTGCCGAGGGACTAGCGGGGAGTGAGACCCAGTACTTC.

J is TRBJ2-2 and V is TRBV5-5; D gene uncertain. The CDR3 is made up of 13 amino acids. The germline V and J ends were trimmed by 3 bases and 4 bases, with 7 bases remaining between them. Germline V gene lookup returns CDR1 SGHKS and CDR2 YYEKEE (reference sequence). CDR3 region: CASSSGVTGELFF. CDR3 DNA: TGTGCCAGCAGCTCGGGTGTCACCGGGGAGCTGTTTTTT.

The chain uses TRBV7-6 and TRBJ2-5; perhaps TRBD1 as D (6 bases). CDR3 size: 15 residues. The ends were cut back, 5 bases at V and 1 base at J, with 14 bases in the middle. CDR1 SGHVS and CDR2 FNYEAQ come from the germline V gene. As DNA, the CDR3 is TGTGCCAGCAGCCTTACCCTGACAGGCCAAGAGACCCAGTACTTC. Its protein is CASSLTLTGQETQYF.

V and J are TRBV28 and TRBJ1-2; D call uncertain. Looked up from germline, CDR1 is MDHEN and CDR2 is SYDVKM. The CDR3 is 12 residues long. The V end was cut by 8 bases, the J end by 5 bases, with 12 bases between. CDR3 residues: CASYGEDYGYTF. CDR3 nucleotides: TGTGCCAGCTATGGGGAGGATTATGGCTACACCTTC.

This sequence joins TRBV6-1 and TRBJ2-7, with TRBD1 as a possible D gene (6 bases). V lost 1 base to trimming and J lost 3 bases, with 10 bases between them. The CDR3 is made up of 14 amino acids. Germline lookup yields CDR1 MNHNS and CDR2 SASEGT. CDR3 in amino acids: CASSEVTGYYEQYV. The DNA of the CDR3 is TGTGCCAGCAGTGAAGTTACAGGGTACTACGAGCAGTACGTC.

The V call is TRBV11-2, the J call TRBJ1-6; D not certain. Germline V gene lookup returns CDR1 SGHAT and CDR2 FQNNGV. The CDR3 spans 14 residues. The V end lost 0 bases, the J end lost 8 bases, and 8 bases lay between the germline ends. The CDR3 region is CASSLDSGYSPLHF. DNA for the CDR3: TGTGCCAGCAGCTTAGATTCGGGGTATTCACCCCTCCACTTT.

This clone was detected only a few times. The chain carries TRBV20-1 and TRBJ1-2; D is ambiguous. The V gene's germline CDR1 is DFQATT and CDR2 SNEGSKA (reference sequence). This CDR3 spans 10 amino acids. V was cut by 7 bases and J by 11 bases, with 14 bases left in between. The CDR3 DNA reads TGCAGTGTATGGCAGAGGAAATACACCTTC. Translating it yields CSVWQRKYTF.

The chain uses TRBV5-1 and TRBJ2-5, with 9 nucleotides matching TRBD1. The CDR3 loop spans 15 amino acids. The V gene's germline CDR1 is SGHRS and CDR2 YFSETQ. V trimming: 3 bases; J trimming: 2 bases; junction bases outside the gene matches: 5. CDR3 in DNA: TGCGCCAGCAGCTCGGGGGGACAGGGACAAGAGACCCAGTACTTC. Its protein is CASSSGGQGQETQYF.

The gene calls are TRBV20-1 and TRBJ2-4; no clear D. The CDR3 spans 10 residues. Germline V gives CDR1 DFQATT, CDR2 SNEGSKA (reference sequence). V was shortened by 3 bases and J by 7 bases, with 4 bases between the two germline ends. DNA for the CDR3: TGCAGTGCTAGTAGCAACATTCAGTACTTC. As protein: CSASSNIQYF.